These 19 T cell receptor beta chains were sequenced from one sample in a study of T-cell memory formation after mild COVID-19. TCRdb re-called the 5' RACE reads with MiXCR, one entry per CDR3 protein. The repertoire holds under 450,000 distinct CDR3 sequences, with roughly a quarter as singletons. Sequenced input: PBMCs or a T cell subset sorted from them (not recorded which). The source of these receptors is an adult woman who had mild COVID-19 (a few samples of this study predate the infection). Cell type and time point are not known.

This clonotype turned up a few times. The chain joins TRBV6-5 to TRBJ2-1, with TRBD2 as a possible D gene (6 bases). V dropped 0 bases and J dropped 5 bases, with 8 bases sitting between them. The V gene's germline CDR1 is MNHEY and CDR2 SVGAGI. CDR3 length equals 14 residues. This CDR3 reads CASSYSAGNNEQFF. CDR3 nucleotides: TGTGCCAGCAGTTACTCGGCGGGAAACAATGAGCAGTTCTTC.

This clonotype has just a few counts. In DNA form, the CDR3 reads TGTGCCAGCAGCTTAACGAGGCGCGGGAGAAACACTGAAGCTTTCTTT. Protein sequence: CASSLTRRGRNTEAFF. The chain couples TRBV7-3 to TRBJ1-1, with D hard to call. The CDR3 totals 16 residues. Per germline, CDR1 SGHTA and CDR2 FQGTGA. V was clipped by 0 bases and J by 2 bases, with 13 bases between them.

The chain is built from TRBV5-1 and TRBJ2-2, with 7 bases identical to TRBD2. CDR1 and CDR2 (germline): SGHRS, YFSETQ. The CDR3 extends over 17 amino acids. The J segment lost 3 bases and the V segment lost 0 bases, leaving 8 bases of the junction unmatched. Here the CDR3 reads CASSLASGTTYTGELFF. The CDR3 DNA reads TGCGCCAGCAGCTTGGCTTCCGGGACTACCTACACCGGGGAGCTGTTTTTT.

The gene calls are TRBV5-1 and TRBJ1-1; 8 bases line up with TRBD1. Trimming took 3 bases from V and 4 from J; bases not matched to a gene: 8. The CDR3 runs to 15 residues. Germline V gives CDR1 SGHRS, CDR2 YFSETQ. As DNA, the CDR3 is TGCGCCAGCAGCTCGACCAGGGGGCAGGTCACTGAAGCTTTCTTT. It codes for CASSSTRGQVTEAFF.

In nucleotides, the CDR3 is TGTGCCAGCAGCTTTGGGCACCTAAACTACAATGAGCAGTTCTTC. Translation: CASSFGHLNYNEQFF. This rearrangement joins TRBV11-2 to TRBJ2-1; no reliable D call. Deletions cut 3 bases from V and 3 bases from J, with 12 bases between. CDR1 is SGHAT and CDR2 is FQNNGV in the germline V gene. The CDR3 consists of 15 residues.

The rearrangement joins TRBV27 to TRBJ2-7; 8 nucleotides agree with TRBD1. CDR1 and CDR2 from the germline V gene are MNHEY and SMNVEV (reference sequence). The CDR3 loop spans 15 amino acids. The V segment lost 6 bases and the J segment 1 base; nucleotides outside the gene matches: 8. The CDR3 loop reads CASRETGVNSYEQYF. CDR3 DNA: TGTGCCAGCAGAGAGACAGGGGTCAATTCCTACGAGCAGTACTTC.

The chain is built from TRBV14 and TRBJ2-1, with D unresolved. Germline V gives CDR1 SGHDN, CDR2 FVKESK. The CDR3 totals 13 residues. The germline V and J ends were trimmed by 3 bases and 4 bases, with 7 bases remaining between them. CDR3 DNA: TGTGCCAGCAGCCATAGGCAATACAATGAGCAGTTCTTC. This translates into CASSHRQYNEQFF.

The chain links TRBV20-1 to TRBJ2-3, with TRBD2 as a possible D gene (5 bases). There are 15 residues in the CDR3. The ends were cut back, 2 bases at V and 4 bases at J, with 16 bases in the middle. The germline V gene encodes CDR1 DFQATT and CDR2 SNEGSKA (reference sequence). CDR3 amino acids: CSARFFGENPDTQYF. The CDR3 coding sequence is TGCAGTGCTAGATTTTTCGGGGAGAACCCAGATACGCAGTATTTT.

This clonotype was observed once. The rearrangement joins TRBV27 to TRBJ2-7; D is uncertain. The CDR3 has 14 residues. Trimming cost V 0 bases and J 4 bases, with 10 bases left between them. CDR1 and CDR2 from the germline V gene are MNHEY and SMNVEV (reference sequence). CDR3 sequence: CASSLSVRRYEQYF. The DNA for the CDR3 is TGTGCCAGCAGTTTATCTGTAAGGAGATACGAGCAGTACTTC.

The CDR3 DNA reads as TGTGCCAGCAGCCGGGCGAGGGGGCGCAACACTGAAGCTTTCTTT. It encodes CASSRARGRNTEAFF. The chain carries TRBV7-9 and TRBJ1-1, with 7 bases that match TRBD1. After removal of 5 bases from V and 2 bases from J, the junction contained 8 bases not matched to a gene. The CDR3 loop spans 15 amino acids. Germline loops: CDR1 SEHNR, CDR2 FQNEAQ (reference sequence).

A few counts support this clonotype. V gene TRBV29-1 combines with J gene TRBJ2-5, with 7 bases identical to TRBD1. Germline CDR1 and CDR2: SQVTM and ANQGSEA. The CDR3 runs to 12 residues. The DNA of the CDR3 is TGCTCGATCAAAGGGGGCGGGGAGACCCAGTACTTC. Its protein product is CSIKGGGETQYF.

This clonotype was seen only once. This chain uses TRBV24-1 with TRBJ1-5; D gene ambiguous. V lost 4 bases and J lost 2, with 11 bases in between. Germline V lookup: CDR1 KGHDR, CDR2 SFDVKD. This CDR3 is built from 15 residues. The CDR3 DNA reads TGTGCCACCAGTGACCGTATATCGGGCAATCAGCCCCAGCATTTT. The encoded protein is CATSDRISGNQPQHF.

V usage is TRBV6-1 and J usage is TRBJ1-2; a weak D match, TRBD1 (6 bases). There are 12 residues in the CDR3. Germline CDR1 MNHNS, CDR2 SASEGT. V was pared by 4 bases and J by 11 bases, with 14 bases between. DNA of the CDR3: TGTGCCAGCAGTGTTGAAAGGGGGAGTTACACCTTC. Protein: CASSVERGSYTF.

This sequence joins TRBV27 and TRBJ2-6; weak D call: TRBD2 (6 bases). Germline V gene data show CDR1 as MNHEY and CDR2 as SMNVEV (reference sequence). The CDR3 has 15 amino acids. Trimming shortened V by 2 bases and J by 4 bases, and 9 bases separated the two germline ends. This CDR3 is CASSLGRPGANVLTF. The CDR3 DNA follows: TGTGCCAGCAGTTTAGGGAGGCCCGGGGCCAACGTCCTGACTTTC.

The chain combines TRBV29-1 with TRBJ2-3, with D perhaps matching TRBD1 (5 bases). CDR1 is SQVTM and CDR2 is ANQGSEA in the germline V gene. The length of the CDR3 is 15 residues. The V and J ends lost 1 base and 2 bases respectively, with 13 bases between them. CDR3 DNA sequence: TGCAGCGTTGAAGGGGTAGGGGTCGACACAGATACGCAGTATTTT. Protein: CSVEGVGVDTDTQYF.

This rearrangement joins TRBV20-1 to TRBJ2-3; TRBD2 agrees at 11 bases. In germline, CDR1 is DFQATT, CDR2 SNEGSKA (reference sequence). This CDR3 contains 18 residues. V was pared by 6 bases and J by 0 bases, with 14 bases of the junction left unmatched. CDR3 sequence: CSALASSGGRASTDTQYF. In nucleotides, the CDR3 is TGCAGTGCCCTCGCGTCTAGCGGGGGGAGAGCTAGCACAGATACGCAGTATTTT.

In its sample, this clonotype was seen a few times. This chain joins TRBV7-2 and TRBJ2-1; D gene uncertain. Germline V gene sequence: CDR1 SGHTA, CDR2 FQGNSA. V was shortened by 5 bases and J by 10 bases, with 18 bases between the two germline ends. The CDR3 runs to 14 residues. CDR3 nucleotide sequence: TGTGCCAGCAGCCCGGGCCAGAGTTTGTACGAGCAGTTCTTC. Its translation: CASSPGQSLYEQFF.

For the CDR3, the DNA is TGCGCCAGCAGCTTTGGATATCGGACAGGGGGCGCGAGCACCGGGGAGCTGTTTTTT. The encoded protein is CASSFGYRTGGASTGELFF. The rearrangement joins TRBV5-1 to TRBJ2-2; TRBD1 agrees at 11 bases. The V segment lost 2 bases and the J segment 4 bases; nucleotides outside the gene matches: 13. Germline V gene sequence: CDR1 SGHRS, CDR2 YFSETQ. CDR3 size: 19 residues.

This clonotype was seen ten or more times. V and J are TRBV12-3 or TRBV12-4 and TRBJ2-3, with a weak D call TRBD1 (7 bases). V lost 2 bases and J 5 bases, leaving 11 bases between the germline ends. CDR3 size: 14 residues. For the CDR3, the DNA is TGTGCCAGCAGTTTAAGACAGGGAGGAGATACGCAGTATTTT. Translating gives CASSLRQGGDTQYF.